One sample yielded the 7 T cell receptor beta chains listed below, sequenced in a study of T-cell reconstitution after alpha-beta-depleted transplantation in children. It was with unique molecular identifiers that the TCRbeta library was prepared. Each CDR3 protein is one row after TCRdb ran MiXCR on the PCR reads. This table holds just over 7,500 distinct CDR3 sequences, roughly 13% found once. The material was PBMCs, mostly from graft donor cells, obtained 60 days after TCRalphabeta/CD19-depleted stem cell transplant. The receptors were sampled from a patient aged 2 to 9 who had a stem cell transplant for inherited bone marrow failure, so the T cells may come from the graft donor.

By frequency in the sample, this clonotype is medium-sized (0.01 to 0.1%). The chain employs TRBV7-9 and TRBJ2-7; D is uncertain. The V end was cut by 4 bases, the J end by 2 bases, with 12 bases between. This CDR3 comprises 14 residues. CDR1 and CDR2 from the germline V gene are SEHNR and FQNEAQ (reference sequence). CDR3 sequence: CASSSPSVTYEQYF. As DNA, the CDR3 is TGTGCCAGCAGCTCCCCTAGTGTCACCTACGAGCAGTACTTC.

This clonotype was observed a few times. The rearrangement joins TRBV4-1 to TRBJ2-7; tentatively, D is TRBD1 or TRBD2 (5 bases each). The V gene's germline CDR1 is MGHRA and CDR2 YSYEKL. The CDR3 sequence is 14 residues long. Trimming pared 0 bases from V and 7 bases from J, leaving 13 bases between. CDR3 coding DNA: TGCGCCAGCAGCCAAGATGTTCAGGGCGGGGAGCAGTACGTC. Translating gives CASSQDVQGGEQYV.

This clonotype was counted at least ten times. The chain uses TRBV20-1 and TRBJ2-7, with TRBD1 as a possible D gene (6 bases). This CDR3 is 17 amino acids long. V dropped 6 bases and J dropped 5 bases, with 29 bases sitting between them. CDR1 and CDR2 from the germline V gene are DFQATT and SNEGSKA (reference sequence). The CDR3 nucleotides are TGCAGTGCCCCCGCGGTAAGGGGGTACGTTGACGCCAACGAGCAGTACTTC. This codes for CSAPAVRGYVDANEQYF.

This clonotype has ten or more counts. The chain couples TRBV5-1 to TRBJ2-3, with TRBD1 as a possible D gene (5 bases). The germline V and J ends were trimmed by 3 bases and 2 bases, with 13 bases remaining between them. From germline, CDR1 is SGHRS and CDR2 YFSETQ. The CDR3 consists of 15 residues. CDR3 amino acids: CASSSGRGYTDTQYF. In DNA, the CDR3 is TGCGCCAGCAGCTCAGGGCGCGGATACACAGATACGCAGTATTTT.

This clonotype has a count of ten or more. The CDR3: CASSWTRQAATDTQYF. The CDR3 region has the DNA TGTGCCAGCAGTTGGACGCGGCAGGCCGCCACAGATACGCAGTATTTT. The V and J genes are TRBV7-2 and TRBJ2-3; D remains ambiguous. Germline V gene sequence: CDR1 SGHTA, CDR2 FQGNSA. Trimming shortened V by 6 bases and J by 2 bases, and 18 bases separated the two germline ends. This CDR3 has 16 amino acids.

This clonotype came up many times. V gene TRBV7-9 combines with J gene TRBJ1-6; 7 bases map to TRBD1. The CDR3 runs 13 residues. Trimming took 5 bases from V and 10 from J; bases not matched to a gene: 5. Germline V gene lookup returns CDR1 SEHNR and CDR2 FQNEAQ (reference sequence). The CDR3 loop is CASSPRGVSPLHF. In DNA form, the CDR3 reads TGTGCCAGCAGCCCCAGGGGGGTCTCACCCCTCCACTTT.

Within the sample, this clonotype is medium-sized. This chain joins TRBV4-2 and TRBJ2-1; 10 nucleotides align to TRBD2. V dropped 4 bases and J dropped 2; count of bases not matched to a gene: 2. Germline values: CDR1 LGHNA, CDR2 YNFKEQ. The CDR3 runs to 15 residues. The CDR3 here is CASSLTSGAYNEQFF. CDR3 DNA sequence: TGTGCCAGCAGCCTAACTAGCGGGGCCTACAATGAGCAGTTCTTC.